This T cell receptor beta chain appears in the sequencing data of a study of T-cell reconstitution after alpha-beta-depleted transplantation in children. CDR3 length: 15 amino acids. The germline gives CDR1 SGHRS, CDR2 YFSETQ. V lost 6 bases, J lost 1 base, and 17 bases lay in between. This clonotype showed up many times. Unique molecular identifiers were incorporated when the TCRbeta library was constructed. TCRdb analysed the PCR reads with MiXCR anew, one entry per CDR3 protein. The sample shows approximately 340,000 distinct CDR3 sequences, about a tenth of them seen only once. V usage is TRBV5-1 and J usage is TRBJ2-7; a possible D gene is TRBD2 (5 bases). The sequence came from a human donor who donated a stem cell graft to a child with acute lymphoblastic leukemia. This material consisted of PBMCs from the stem cell graft donor, taken from the stem cell graft. The CDR3 protein is CASTPGVATSYEQYF. For the CDR3, the DNA is TGCGCCAGCACCCCCGGGGTAGCGACTTCCTACGAGCAGTACTTC.